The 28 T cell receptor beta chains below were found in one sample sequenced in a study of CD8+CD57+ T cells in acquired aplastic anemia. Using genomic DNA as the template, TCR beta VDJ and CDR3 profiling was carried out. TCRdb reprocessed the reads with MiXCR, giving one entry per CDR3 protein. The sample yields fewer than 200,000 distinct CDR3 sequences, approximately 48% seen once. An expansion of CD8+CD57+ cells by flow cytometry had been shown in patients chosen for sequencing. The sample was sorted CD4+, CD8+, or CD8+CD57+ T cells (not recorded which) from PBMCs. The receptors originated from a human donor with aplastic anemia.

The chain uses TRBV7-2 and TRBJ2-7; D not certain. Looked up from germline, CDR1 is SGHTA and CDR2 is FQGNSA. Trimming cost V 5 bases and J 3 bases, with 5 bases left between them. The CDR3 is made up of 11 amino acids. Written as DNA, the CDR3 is TGTGCCAGCAGCGATTACTACGAGCAGTACTTC. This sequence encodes CASSDYYEQYF.

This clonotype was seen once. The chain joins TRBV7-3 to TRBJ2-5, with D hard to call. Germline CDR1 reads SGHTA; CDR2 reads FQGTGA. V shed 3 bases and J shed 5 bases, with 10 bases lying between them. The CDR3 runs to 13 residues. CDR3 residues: CASSLELLETQYF. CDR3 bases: TGTGCCAGCAGCTTGGAACTGTTGGAGACCCAGTACTTC.

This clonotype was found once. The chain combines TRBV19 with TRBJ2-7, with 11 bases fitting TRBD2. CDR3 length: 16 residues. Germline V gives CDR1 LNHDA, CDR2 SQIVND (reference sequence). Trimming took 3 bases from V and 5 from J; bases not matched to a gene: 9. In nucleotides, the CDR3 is TGTGCCAGTAGTATTAGTTCGGGACTAGCGGCCCACGAGCAGTACTTC. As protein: CASSISSGLAAHEQYF.

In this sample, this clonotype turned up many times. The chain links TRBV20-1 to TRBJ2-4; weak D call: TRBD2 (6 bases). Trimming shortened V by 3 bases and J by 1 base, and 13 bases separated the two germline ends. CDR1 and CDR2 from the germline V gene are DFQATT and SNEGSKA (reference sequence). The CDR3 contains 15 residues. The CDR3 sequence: CSAREGSVAKNIQYF. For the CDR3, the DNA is TGCAGTGCTAGGGAGGGAAGCGTGGCCAAAAACATTCAGTACTTC.

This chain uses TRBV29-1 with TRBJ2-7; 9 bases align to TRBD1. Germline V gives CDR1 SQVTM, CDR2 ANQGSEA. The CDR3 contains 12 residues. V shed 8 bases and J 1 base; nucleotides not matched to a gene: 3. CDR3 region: CSSGQGSYEQYF. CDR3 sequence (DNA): TGCAGCAGTGGACAGGGGTCCTACGAGCAGTACTTC.

The CDR3 reads CASTRVGTDTQYF. CDR3 DNA: TGTGCCAGCACCAGGGTGGGGACAGATACGCAGTATTTT. This chain uses TRBV25-1 with TRBJ2-3; the D gene is possibly TRBD1 (5 bases). The V end was cut by 7 bases, the J end by 3 bases, with 11 bases between. In germline, CDR1 is MGHDK, CDR2 SYGVNS. The CDR3 length is 13 residues.

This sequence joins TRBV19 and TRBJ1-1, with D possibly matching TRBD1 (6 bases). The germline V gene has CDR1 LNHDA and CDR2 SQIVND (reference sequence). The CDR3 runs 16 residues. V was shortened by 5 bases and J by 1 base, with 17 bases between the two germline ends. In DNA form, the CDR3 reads TGTGCCAGTAGTTCAGATGGGGGGCAGGCGAACACTGAAGCTTTCTTT. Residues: CASSSDGGQANTEAFF.

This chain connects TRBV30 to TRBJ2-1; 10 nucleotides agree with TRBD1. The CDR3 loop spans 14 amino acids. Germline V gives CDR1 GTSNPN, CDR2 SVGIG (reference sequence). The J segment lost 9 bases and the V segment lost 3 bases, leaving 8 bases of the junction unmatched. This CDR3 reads CAWSRDRGSSEQFF. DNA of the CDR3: TGTGCCTGGAGCCGGGACAGGGGATCGAGTGAGCAGTTCTTC.

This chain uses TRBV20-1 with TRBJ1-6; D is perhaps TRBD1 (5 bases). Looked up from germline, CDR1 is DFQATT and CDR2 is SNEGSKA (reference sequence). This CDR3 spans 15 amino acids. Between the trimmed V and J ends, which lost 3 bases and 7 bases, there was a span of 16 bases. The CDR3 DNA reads TGCAGTGCTAGTCGGGGGGGTACCGACAATTCACCCCTCCACTTT. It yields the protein CSASRGGTDNSPLHF.

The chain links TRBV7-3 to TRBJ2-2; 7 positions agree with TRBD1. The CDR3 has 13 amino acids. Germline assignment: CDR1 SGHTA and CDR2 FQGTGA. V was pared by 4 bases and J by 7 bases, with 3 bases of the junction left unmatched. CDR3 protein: CASSSDRVGELFF. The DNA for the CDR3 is TGTGCCAGCAGCTCCGACAGGGTCGGGGAGCTGTTTTTT.

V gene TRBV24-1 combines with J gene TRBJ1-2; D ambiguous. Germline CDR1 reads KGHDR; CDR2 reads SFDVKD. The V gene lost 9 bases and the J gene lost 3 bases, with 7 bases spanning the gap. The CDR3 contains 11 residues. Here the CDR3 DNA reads TGTGCCACCGCAGGTGACTATGGCTACACCTTC. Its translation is CATAGDYGYTF.

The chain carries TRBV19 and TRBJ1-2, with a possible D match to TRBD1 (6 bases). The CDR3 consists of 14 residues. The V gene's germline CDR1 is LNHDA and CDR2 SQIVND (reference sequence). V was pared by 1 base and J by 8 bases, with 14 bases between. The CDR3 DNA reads TGTGCCAGTAGTATAGCCATGGGGGCGAAAGGCTACACCTTC. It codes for CASSIAMGAKGYTF.

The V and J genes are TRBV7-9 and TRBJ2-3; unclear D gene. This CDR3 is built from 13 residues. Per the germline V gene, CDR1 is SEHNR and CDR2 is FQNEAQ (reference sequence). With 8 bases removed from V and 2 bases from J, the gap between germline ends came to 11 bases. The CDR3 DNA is TGTGCCAGCGCTCAACAGAACACAGATACGCAGTATTTT. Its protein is CASAQQNTDTQYF.

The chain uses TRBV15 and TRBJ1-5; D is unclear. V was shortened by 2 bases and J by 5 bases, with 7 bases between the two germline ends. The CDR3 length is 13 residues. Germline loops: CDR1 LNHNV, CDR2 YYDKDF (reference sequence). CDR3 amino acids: CATSRQSDQPQHF. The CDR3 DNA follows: TGTGCCACCAGCAGACAGAGCGATCAGCCCCAGCATTTT.

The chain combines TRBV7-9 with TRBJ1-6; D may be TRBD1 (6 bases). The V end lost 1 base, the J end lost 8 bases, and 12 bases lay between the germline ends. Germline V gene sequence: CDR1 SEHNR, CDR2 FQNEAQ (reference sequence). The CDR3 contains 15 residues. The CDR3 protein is CASSLESGVDSPLHF. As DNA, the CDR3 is TGTGCCAGCAGCTTAGAATCAGGGGTGGATTCACCCCTCCACTTT.

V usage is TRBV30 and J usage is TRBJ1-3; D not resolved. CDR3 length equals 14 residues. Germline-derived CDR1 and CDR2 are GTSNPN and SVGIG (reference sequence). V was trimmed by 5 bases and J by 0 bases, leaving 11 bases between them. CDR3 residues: CAWATHSSGNTIYF. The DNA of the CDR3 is TGTGCCTGGGCTACCCACAGCTCTGGAAACACCATATATTTT. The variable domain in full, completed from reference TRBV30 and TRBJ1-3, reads SQTIHQWPATLVQPVGSPLSLECTVEGTSNPNLYWYRQAAGRGLQLLFYSVGIGQISSEVPQNLSASRPQDRQFILSSKKLLLSDSGFYLCAWATHSSGNTIYFGEGSWLTVV.

The CDR3 DNA follows: TGTGCCAGCAGCTTGGGGACAGGATACAATGGCTACACCTTC. This encodes CASSLGTGYNGYTF. The chain is built from TRBV5-6 and TRBJ1-2; TRBD1 matches 7 bases. CDR1 SGHDT and CDR2 YYEEEE come from the germline V gene. The V segment lost 0 bases and the J segment 6 bases; nucleotides outside the gene matches: 5. The CDR3 extends over 14 amino acids.

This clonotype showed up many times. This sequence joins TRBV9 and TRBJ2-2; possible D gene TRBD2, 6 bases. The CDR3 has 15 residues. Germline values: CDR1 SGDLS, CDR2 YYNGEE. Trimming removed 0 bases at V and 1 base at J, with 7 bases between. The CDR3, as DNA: TGTGCCAGCAGCGTAGGGGAGGTGAACACCGGGGAGCTGTTTTTT. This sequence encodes CASSVGEVNTGELFF.

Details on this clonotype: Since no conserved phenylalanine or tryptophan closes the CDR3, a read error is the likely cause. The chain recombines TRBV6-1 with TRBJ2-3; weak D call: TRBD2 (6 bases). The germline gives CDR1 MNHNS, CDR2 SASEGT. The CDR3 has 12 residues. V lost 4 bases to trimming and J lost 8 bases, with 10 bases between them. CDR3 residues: CASSGPGATQYL. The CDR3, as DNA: TGTGCCAGCAGTGGGCCGGGAGCTACGCAGTATCTT.

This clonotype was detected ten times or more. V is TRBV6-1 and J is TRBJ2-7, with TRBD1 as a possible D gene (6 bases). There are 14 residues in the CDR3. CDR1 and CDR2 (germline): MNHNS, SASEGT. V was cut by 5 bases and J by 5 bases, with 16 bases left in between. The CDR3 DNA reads TGTGCCAGCAGTCTGGGCGCAGGGGTGGACGAGCAGTACTTC. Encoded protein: CASSLGAGVDEQYF.

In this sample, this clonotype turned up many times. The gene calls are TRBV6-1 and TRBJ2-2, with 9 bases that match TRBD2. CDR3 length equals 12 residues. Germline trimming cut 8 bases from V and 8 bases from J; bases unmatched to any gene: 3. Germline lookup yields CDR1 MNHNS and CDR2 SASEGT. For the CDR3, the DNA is TGTGCCAGCGGGACTAGCATGGGGGAGCTGTTTTTT. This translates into CASGTSMGELFF.

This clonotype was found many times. CDR3: CASSLGGPGGDTQYF. The CDR3 nucleotides read TGTGCCAGCAGCTTAGGGGGGCCCGGAGGAGATACGCAGTATTTT. V and J are TRBV11-2 and TRBJ2-3; D is perhaps TRBD1 (6 bases). The CDR3 loop spans 15 amino acids. Germline CDR1 is SGHAT and CDR2 is FQNNGV. Trimming took 1 base from V and 5 from J, leaving 13 bases between them.

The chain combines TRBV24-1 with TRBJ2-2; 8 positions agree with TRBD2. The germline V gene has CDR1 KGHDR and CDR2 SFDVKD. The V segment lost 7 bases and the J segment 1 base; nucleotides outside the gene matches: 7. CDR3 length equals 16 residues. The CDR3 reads CATRSPGLENTGELFF. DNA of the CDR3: TGTGCCACCAGAAGCCCGGGACTAGAGAACACCGGGGAGCTGTTTTTT.

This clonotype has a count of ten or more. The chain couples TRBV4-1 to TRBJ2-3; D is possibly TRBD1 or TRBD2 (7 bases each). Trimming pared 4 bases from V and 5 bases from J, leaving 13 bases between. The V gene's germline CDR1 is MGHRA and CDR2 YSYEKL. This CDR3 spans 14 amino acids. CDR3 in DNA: TGCGCCAGCAGCCTTCAGGGGGGGGAAGATACGCAGTATTTT. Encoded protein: CASSLQGGEDTQYF.

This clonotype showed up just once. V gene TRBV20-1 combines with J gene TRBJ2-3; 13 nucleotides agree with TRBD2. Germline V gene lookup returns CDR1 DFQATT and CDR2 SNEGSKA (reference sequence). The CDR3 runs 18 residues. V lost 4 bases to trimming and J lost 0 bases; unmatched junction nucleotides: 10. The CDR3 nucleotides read TGCAGTGCTACCGGGACTAGCGGGACTAGAGGGAGCACAGATACGCAGTATTTT. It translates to CSATGTSGTRGSTDTQYF.

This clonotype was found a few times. The CDR3 DNA sequence: TGTGCCAGCAGTACCCCTCCCGGACAGGGGGATACTGAAGCTTTCTTT. As protein: CASSTPPGQGDTEAFF. J is TRBJ1-1 and V is TRBV6-1, with 10 bases aligning to TRBD1. The CDR3 consists of 16 residues. After removal of 5 bases from V and 5 bases from J, the junction contained 11 bases not matched to a gene. Germline lookup yields CDR1 MNHNS and CDR2 SASEGT.

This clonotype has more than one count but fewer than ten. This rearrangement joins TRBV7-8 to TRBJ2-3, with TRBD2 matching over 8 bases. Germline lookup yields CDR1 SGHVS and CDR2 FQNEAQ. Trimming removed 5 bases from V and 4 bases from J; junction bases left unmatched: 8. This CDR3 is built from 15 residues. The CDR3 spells CASSASGGRADTQYF. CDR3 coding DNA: TGTGCCAGCAGCGCCTCGGGGGGGCGGGCAGATACGCAGTATTTT.

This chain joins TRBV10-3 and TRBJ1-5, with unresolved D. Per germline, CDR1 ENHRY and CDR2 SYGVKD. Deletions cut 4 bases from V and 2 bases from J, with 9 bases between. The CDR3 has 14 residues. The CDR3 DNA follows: TGTGCCATCAGTGCATGGGGAGGCAATCAGCCCCAGCATTTT. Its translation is CAISAWGGNQPQHF.